These 18 T cell receptor beta chains came from one sample sequenced in a study of a mutant IDH1 vaccine in newly diagnosed glioma. Time point here: week 35, safety follow-up. Mutant IDH1 20-mer peptide, at 300 ug, made up each vaccine dose, with topical imiquimod. For these receptors, no antigen is known. Libraries were prepared by immunoSEQ multiplex PCR; TCRdb keeps only in-frame clonotypes and omits some of them. The sample contains approximately 62,000 clones, around four fifths of which appear only once. The sample consisted of PBMCs, taken from a glioma patient whose treatment included an IDH1 peptide vaccine. These receptor sequences come from a man aged 25-45 years with glioma.

This chain uses TRBV5-1 with TRBJ1-1; the D is unclear. Germline V CDR1 and CDR2: SGHRS, YFSETQ. V was cut by 0 bases and J by 1 base, with 7 bases left in between. This CDR3 is 14 amino acids long. The DNA of the CDR3 is TGCGCCAGCAGCTTGGCTACATCGAACACTGAAGCTTTCTTT. Amino acid sequence: CASSLATSNTEAFF.

The rearrangement uses TRBV11-2 and TRBJ2-2, with 7 nucleotides matching TRBD2. Unmatched junction bases numbered 7, after V lost 2 bases and J lost 1 base. Germline lookup yields CDR1 SGHAT and CDR2 FQNNGV. This CDR3 is built from 17 residues. The CDR3 sequence is CASSLSGEGLNTGELFF. CDR3 bases: TGTGCCAGCAGCTTATCCGGGGAGGGCTTGAACACCGGGGAGCTGTTTTTT.

DNA for the CDR3: TGTGCCAGCAGTGGATGGGGGGCAGGCTACTCCTACGAGCAGTACTTC. Protein sequence: CASSGWGAGYSYEQYF. This rearrangement joins TRBV6-1 to TRBJ2-7; D tentatively reads TRBD1 or TRBD2 (6 bases each). Germline V gives CDR1 MNHNS, CDR2 SASEGT. The CDR3 has 16 residues. Trimming took 4 bases from V and 0 from J, leaving 16 bases between them.

The rearrangement joins TRBV7-2 to TRBJ2-1; D gene ambiguous. Deletions cut 8 bases from V and 3 bases from J, with 11 bases between. Germline CDR1 and CDR2: SGHTA and FQGNSA. The CDR3 is 13 residues long. The CDR3 coding sequence is TGTGCCAGCTCATGGCAGGTCTACAATGAGCAGTTCTTC. Protein: CASSWQVYNEQFF.

The chain recombines TRBV6-1 with TRBJ1-2; 7 bases fit TRBD1. This CDR3 comprises 15 residues. Trimming at V came to 2 bases and at J to 5 bases, leaving 8 bases not matched to a gene. Germline V gene sequence: CDR1 MNHNS, CDR2 SASEGT. Here the CDR3 reads CASSESPTGSYGYTF. The CDR3 nucleotides are TGTGCCAGCAGTGAATCCCCGACAGGGTCGTATGGCTACACCTTC.

V usage is TRBV5-1 and J usage is TRBJ2-3; 11 nucleotides align to TRBD2. This CDR3 has 17 residues. CDR1 is SGHRS, CDR2 YFSETQ, per germline. The junction had 9 bases not matched to a gene; V was cut back by 4 bases and J by 2 bases. CDR3 amino acids: CASSRPGLAENTDTQYF. The CDR3 nucleotides read TGCGCCAGCAGCAGGCCGGGACTAGCGGAGAACACAGATACGCAGTATTTT.

V and J are TRBV6-5 and TRBJ2-5; D unclear. The CDR3 contains 15 residues. V was shortened by 4 bases and J by 5 bases, with 17 bases between the two germline ends. Per the germline V gene, CDR1 is MNHEY and CDR2 is SVGAGI. The CDR3 loop is CASSSDLDVLETQYF. The CDR3 coding sequence is TGTGCCAGCAGTTCAGACTTGGACGTTTTGGAGACCCAGTACTTC.

The V gene is TRBV5-4, the J gene TRBJ2-7; D is possibly TRBD2 (5 bases). The CDR3 is 15 residues long. Trimming removed 4 bases at V and 1 base at J, with 15 bases between. The germline gives CDR1 SGHNT, CDR2 YYREEE (reference sequence). CDR3 coding DNA: TGTGCCAGCAGCCGCGGGCCTGATCCGTCCTACGAGCAGTACTTC. It codes for CASSRGPDPSYEQYF. Filled out from reference TRBV5-4 and TRBJ2-7, the complete variable domain reads ETGVTQSPTHLIKTRGQQVTLRCSSQSGHNTVSWYQQALGQGPQFIFQYYREEENGRGNFPPRFSGLQFPNYSSELNVNALELDDSALYLCASSRGPDPSYEQYFGPGTRLTVT.

The gene calls are TRBV28 and TRBJ1-5; no firm D call. This CDR3 is built from 12 residues. Germline V gene sequence: CDR1 MDHEN, CDR2 SYDVKM. V was pared by 3 bases and J by 6 bases, with 6 bases between. CDR3 in amino acids: CASSLLGQPQHF. As DNA, the CDR3 is TGTGCCAGCAGTTTGCTCGGTCAGCCCCAGCATTTT.

This chain links TRBV10-2 with TRBJ1-1; D may be TRBD1 (5 bases). The CDR3 runs 10 residues. With 10 bases removed from V and 7 bases from J, the gap between germline ends came to 10 bases. The V gene's germline CDR1 is WSHSY and CDR2 SAAADI. The CDR3 reads CANRDGEAFF. For the CDR3, the DNA is TGCGCCAACCGGGACGGTGAAGCTTTCTTT.

The rearrangement links TRBV6-5 to TRBJ1-4; no clear D gene. V was shortened by 6 bases and J by 8 bases, with 16 bases between the two germline ends. This CDR3 is 14 amino acids long. CDR1 is MNHEY and CDR2 is SVGAGI in the germline V gene. The DNA of the CDR3 is TGTGCCAGCAGATCGACCTACCATAGGGAAAAACTGTTTTTT. It yields the protein CASRSTYHREKLFF.

For the CDR3, the DNA is TGTGCCAGCAGCTTAGCGACGGCAGGGAACACTGAAGCTTTCTTT. Amino acid sequence: CASSLATAGNTEAFF. The rearrangement links TRBV7-6 to TRBJ1-1; D is uncertain. V was clipped by 0 bases and J by 1 base, with 9 bases between them. The CDR3 loop spans 15 amino acids. Germline loops: CDR1 SGHVS, CDR2 FNYEAQ. The whole variable domain, remainder taken from reference TRBV7-6 and TRBJ1-1, is GAGVSQSPRYKVTKRGQDVALRCDPISGHVSLYWYRQALGQGPEFLTYFNYEAQQDKSGLPNDRFSAERPEGSISTLTIQRTEQRDSAMYRCASSLATAGNTEAFFGQGTRLTVV.

The V and J genes are TRBV4-1 and TRBJ2-2; no definite D call. In germline, CDR1 is MGHRA, CDR2 YSYEKL. This CDR3 is built from 14 residues. Trimming removed 2 bases from V and 6 bases from J, with 10 bases in between. DNA of the CDR3: TGCGCCAGCAGCCAATCCTCTAGGGCCGGGGAGCTGTTTTTT. It specifies CASSQSSRAGELFF.

J is TRBJ2-1 and V is TRBV18; no clear D gene. The CDR3 has 15 amino acids. Germline-derived CDR1 and CDR2 are KGHSH and LQKENI. Trimming took 0 bases from V and 4 from J, leaving 10 bases between them. CDR3 protein: CASSPPIGSYNEQFF. Written as DNA, the CDR3 is TGTGCCAGCTCACCACCTATTGGAAGTTACAATGAGCAGTTCTTC.

The chain has TRBV7-9 and TRBJ2-1, with 12 nucleotides matching TRBD1. V was clipped by 4 bases and J by 8 bases; unmatched bases: 6. CDR3 length: 15 residues. The germline V gene encodes CDR1 SEHNR and CDR2 FQNEAQ (reference sequence). The CDR3 spells CASSYRDRGPDEQFF. Here the CDR3 DNA reads TGTGCCAGCAGCTACCGGGACAGGGGGCCGGATGAGCAGTTCTTC.

This chain connects TRBV30 to TRBJ2-2, with 9 positions matching TRBD1. The germline V gene has CDR1 GTSNPN and CDR2 SVGIG (reference sequence). The CDR3 runs to 14 residues. V was clipped by 3 bases and J by 4 bases; unmatched bases: 3. This CDR3 is CAWRKTGGTGELFF. CDR3 in DNA: TGTGCCTGGAGGAAGACAGGGGGCACCGGGGAGCTGTTTTTT.

The chain has TRBV19 and TRBJ1-5; TRBD1 matches at 8 bases. Germline trimming cut 3 bases from V and 1 base from J; bases unmatched to any gene: 2. CDR1 and CDR2 (germline): LNHDA, SQIVND (reference sequence). The CDR3 spans 15 residues. This CDR3 reads CASSIRDRSNQPQHF. The DNA for the CDR3 is TGTGCCAGTAGTATCCGGGACAGGAGCAATCAGCCCCAGCATTTT. Based on the CDR3 plus reference TRBV19 and TRBJ1-5, the full variable domain is DGGITQSPKYLFRKEGQNVTLSCEQNLNHDAMYWYRQDPGQGLRLIYYSQIVNDFQKGDIAEGYSVSREKKESFPLTVTSAQKNPTAFYLCASSIRDRSNQPQHFGDGTRLSIL.

This sequence joins TRBV10-2 and TRBJ2-3, with 7 bases that match TRBD2. This CDR3 comprises 17 residues. V was pared by 3 bases and J by 0 bases, with 9 bases of the junction left unmatched. The germline CDR1 and CDR2 sequences are WSHSY and SAAADI. CDR3 loop: CASSDLLAGDSTDTQYF. DNA for the CDR3: TGCGCCAGCAGTGACTTACTCGCGGGGGATAGCACAGATACGCAGTATTTT.